This TCR beta chain was found in a study of T-cell reconstitution after alpha-beta-depleted transplantation in children. Preparation of the TCRbeta library used unique molecular identifiers. A single record per CDR3 protein comes from TCRdb applying MiXCR to the PCR reads. Of 250,000 to 350,000 distinct CDR3 sequences listed, 9.9% are singletons. The V gene lost 3 bases and the J gene lost 1 base, with 13 bases spanning the gap. Germline V gene lookup returns CDR1 SGHRS and CDR2 YFSETQ. This CDR3 has 15 residues. This clonotype was seen only a few times. The chain links TRBV5-1 to TRBJ1-1, with D perhaps matching TRBD1 (6 bases). The source is a human donor who donated a stem cell graft to a child with SCID. The sequenced sample was PBMCs from the stem cell graft donor, obtained from the stem cell graft. DNA for the CDR3: TGCGCCAGCAGCTCAATCAGGGGAGAGAACACTGAAGCTTTCTTT. Protein: CASSSIRGENTEAFF.